Detailed here is one TCR beta chain. The clone's antigen remains unknown. There are no base qualities to consult, and no much larger clone falls within one base. Deletion took 3 bases off V and 0 bases off J, with a span of 9 bases between the germline ends. In the germline V gene, CDR1 corresponds to SGHAT and CDR2 to FQNNGV. CDR3 length: 15 amino acids, cysteine to phenylalanine. Solely the CDR3 DNA is kept, with 45 bases framed from the first base. This entry comes from a study of blood T cell repertoires in COVID-19 (dated by TCRdb to 2020 to 2022). Study-level background: Collaborator samples came from the United States, Italy and Spain and covered acute and convalescent phases of COVID-19. Where available, HLA class I and class II types were obtained from metadata supplied by the sample provider rather than from assay-based typing. Subjects who had been exposed to COVID-19, were actively infected with it, or had recovered from it provided the deeply sampled blood TCRbeta repertoires that made up the dataset. The samples were drawn from two sources: the first 160 participants of the ongoing ImmuneRACE study, and 950 to 1,500 subjects contributed by 6 global collaborators. The prospective study material was composed of cDNA or gDNA derived from T cells, B-cell-depleted T cells, or PBMCs. Sample metadata almost always included a de-identified subject ID, COVID-19 status, age in years and sex. A freely available public database, intended as a resource for researchers studying the immune response to SARS-CoV-2, is where the repertoires were released.

TCRbeta CDR3 regions were amplified from genomic DNA by means of the immunoSEQ Assay, a bias-controlled multiplex PCR. As for the original processing: The number of nucleated cells in each sample was estimated by amplification of reference gene primers within the assay. To quantify the absolute abundance of each unique TCRbeta CDR3 rearrangement, sequence reads were collapsed and filtered. For each sample, productive Simpson clonality was calculated as the square root of Simpson's diversity index across productive rearrangements. TCRdb took over this immuneACCESS table, retaining in-frame rearrangements with V and J assigned. Such tables are incomplete; in checked studies, under half of the missing clones stem from an unresolved V gene, and the remainder is unexplained. That table gives V, J and clone size, and the DNA gave D and trimming. The sample table records roughly 220,000 clones; 85% to 90% of these occur just once. The ten largest clones add up to more than 5.5% of the sample.

Each collaborating institution followed its own protocols to collect whole blood in K2EDTA tubes. For TCRbeta analysis, collaborators shipped samples as frozen whole blood, isolated PBMCs, or DNA extracted from either of those sample types. On the study overall, not on this receptor specifically: Clinical and demographic metadata were provided uncurated, with the amount varying by source and participant.

Sequenced: peripheral blood. This sequence uses TRBV11-2 and TRBJ2-1; the best D guess is TRBD1, with 7 bases matching. The TCR sequence derives from a man older than 75 with acute or convalescent COVID-19. In nucleotides, the sequence is TGTGCCAGCAGCTTGGAGGGGGCCTCCTACAATGAGCAGTTCTTC. This gives the protein CASSLEGASYNEQFF.